A single sample is the source of the 30 T cell receptor beta chains below, sequenced in a study of OX40 agonist ivuxolimab in advanced cancers. Sequencing was performed with immunoSEQ multiplex PCR; in TCRdb, only in-frame clones are kept and a portion is missing. The sample includes approximately 96,000 clones, roughly 87% seen only once; the top ten take 1.5% to 2%. The specimen was CD4+ or CD8+ T cells sorted from blood, collected in a trial of the OX40 agonist ivuxolimab. The origin of the receptors is an adult with an advanced solid tumor such as melanoma, head and neck, liver or kidney cancer.

The rearrangement joins TRBV4-2 to TRBJ2-7; 11 nucleotides align to TRBD2. From germline, CDR1 is LGHNA and CDR2 YNFKEQ. This CDR3 is built from 21 residues. Trimming cost V 0 bases and J 0 bases; bases outside gene matches: 16. CDR3: CASSQDSSTSGIPRPSYEQYF. CDR3 sequence (DNA): TGTGCCAGCAGCCAAGATTCCTCGACTAGCGGGATCCCTAGGCCCTCCTACGAGCAGTACTTC.

This clone was seen a single time. The V gene is TRBV6-5, the J gene TRBJ1-1, with D unclear. The V end lost 0 bases, the J end lost 5 bases, and 10 bases lay between the germline ends. This CDR3 is built from 14 residues. Germline CDR1 and CDR2: MNHEY and SVGAGI. CDR3 in DNA: TGTGCCAGCAGTTACTCGGCCGGAGCGACTGAAGCTTTCTTT. Translation: CASSYSAGATEAFF.

This chain links TRBV15 with TRBJ2-5; D is undetermined. The CDR3 is made up of 12 amino acids. The V end was cut by 5 bases, the J end by 5 bases, with 9 bases between. Per germline, CDR1 LNHNV and CDR2 YYDKDF (reference sequence). The CDR3 is CATSPRSETQYF. The CDR3 nucleotides read TGTGCCACCAGCCCCCGGAGCGAGACCCAGTACTTC.

The chain joins TRBV6-1 to TRBJ2-5; the D gene is possibly TRBD1 (5 bases). Per germline, CDR1 MNHNS and CDR2 SASEGT. Between the trimmed V and J ends, which lost 4 bases and 5 bases, there was a span of 14 bases. The CDR3 is 14 amino acids. The CDR3 here is CASSVSQGVETQYF. The CDR3 DNA sequence: TGTGCCAGCAGTGTATCGCAGGGTGTGGAGACCCAGTACTTC.

V and J are TRBV7-3 and TRBJ2-3; a possible D gene is TRBD2 (6 bases). This CDR3 is 13 amino acids long. V shed 2 bases and J shed 6 bases, with 9 bases lying between them. Germline CDR1 reads SGHTA; CDR2 reads FQGTGA. CDR3 sequence reads: CASSLAGRDTQYF. The CDR3 DNA follows: TGTGCCAGCAGCTTAGCGGGACGGGATACGCAGTATTTT.

This chain links TRBV19 with TRBJ2-7; the D is unclear. Trimming cost V 3 bases and J 6 bases, with 15 bases left between them. Germline V CDR1 and CDR2: LNHDA, SQIVND (reference sequence). This CDR3 is built from 14 residues. Here the CDR3 DNA reads TGTGCCAGTAGTATCCAGACGGATTCCCGCGAGCAGTACTTC. This sequence encodes CASSIQTDSREQYF.

This chain connects TRBV21-1 to TRBJ2-7. TRBV21-1 is given as a pseudogene. The CDR3 spans 15 residues. The DNA for the CDR3 is TGTGCCGGTCAAATAGGGGGGCCAACTCCCTACGAGCAGTACTTC. Amino acids: CAGQIGGPTPYEQYF.

This chain links TRBV27 with TRBJ2-7, with D unresolved. The germline CDR1 and CDR2 sequences are MNHEY and SMNVEV (reference sequence). The CDR3 consists of 14 residues. Trimming removed 2 bases from V and 1 base from J, with 9 bases in between. DNA of the CDR3: TGTGCCAGCAGTTTACGTCCCAGTTCCTACGAGCAGTACTTC. Protein: CASSLRPSSYEQYF.

The chain has TRBV6-6 and TRBJ2-7; D ambiguous. The CDR3 is 14 amino acids. Trimming removed 6 bases from V and 0 bases from J, with 12 bases in between. CDR1 is MNHNY and CDR2 is SVGAGI in the germline V gene (reference sequence). The CDR3 nucleotides are TGTGCCAGCAGAATAGACTGGGGCTCCTACGAGCAGTACTTC. The encoded protein is CASRIDWGSYEQYF.

V and J are TRBV10-3 and TRBJ2-5; 9 positions match TRBD1. The end of the DNA fits TRBJ2-7 better, so the J call may be wrong. The CDR3 loop spans 14 amino acids. Germline assignment: CDR1 ENHRY and CDR2 SYGVKD. CDR3 sequence (DNA): TGTGCCATCAGGGGACAGGGAGGGACCTACGAGCAGTACTTC. It translates to CAIRGQGGTYEQYF.

The genes are TRBV25-1 and TRBJ2-7, with 7 bases that match TRBD2. CDR1 is MGHDK, CDR2 SYGVNS, per germline. The ends lost 3 bases at V and 7 bases at J; junction bases unmatched: 9. The CDR3 extends over 14 amino acids. CDR3 amino acids: CASSDGGIPWEQYF. The CDR3 DNA is TGTGCCAGCAGTGACGGGGGGATACCCTGGGAGCAGTACTTC.

The V call is TRBV25-1, the J call TRBJ2-1; 8 bases line up with TRBD1. CDR3 size: 16 residues. With 3 bases clipped from V and 0 bases from J, the junction kept 4 bases outside the gene matches. Per the germline V gene, CDR1 is MGHDK and CDR2 is SYGVNS. The CDR3 DNA follows: TGTGCCAGCAGTGATCGGACAGGGAGCTCCTACAATGAGCAGTTCTTC. Protein product: CASSDRTGSSYNEQFF.

The chain has TRBV6-5 and TRBJ1-3; no reliable D call. The V gene's germline CDR1 is MNHEY and CDR2 SVGAGI. V gave up 2 bases and J gave up 4 bases, with 12 bases separating them. The CDR3 is 15 amino acids. CDR3 in amino acids: CASSYDPAIGNTIYF. The CDR3 DNA reads as TGTGCCAGCAGTTACGACCCGGCAATAGGAAACACCATATATTTT.

This clone was detected once. The CDR3 nucleotides read TGTGCCAGCAGCCTCCAAGCGGGATCCTACCTAGACAATGAGCAGTTCTTC. Protein: CASSLQAGSYLDNEQFF. The chain links TRBV4-2 to TRBJ2-1, with 7 bases identical to TRBD2. Trimming removed 4 bases from V and 5 bases from J; junction bases left unmatched: 14. This CDR3 region has 17 residues. Germline V gene lookup returns CDR1 LGHNA and CDR2 YNFKEQ.

V usage is TRBV5-1 and J usage is TRBJ2-7; a weak D match, TRBD2 (6 bases). From germline, CDR1 is SGHRS and CDR2 YFSETQ. Trimming took 1 base from V and 3 from J, leaving 8 bases between them. This CDR3 has 13 amino acids. The CDR3 coding sequence is TGCGCCAGCAGCTTGATCGGGAGCTACGAGCAGTACTTC. Translating it yields CASSLIGSYEQYF.

This clone was counted a single time. The chain carries TRBV4-1 and TRBJ2-3; D ambiguous. The CDR3 sequence is 17 residues long. Trimming cost V 4 bases and J 1 base, with 18 bases left between them. CDR1 is MGHRA and CDR2 is YSYEKL in the germline V gene. The CDR3 region has the DNA TGCGCCAGCAGCCCACCGGGCAGGAGAGTCGGCACAGATACGCAGTATTTT. The encoded protein is CASSPPGRRVGTDTQYF.

V and J are TRBV21-1 and TRBJ2-5; no check of the table's D call, TRBD1, against the DNA was made. TRBV21-1 is given as a pseudogene. The CDR3 covers 17 residues. For the CDR3, the DNA is TGTGCCAGCAGCAAAGCAAGGACAGCATTAAAACAAGAGACCCAGTACTTC. This gives the protein CASSKARTALKQETQYF.

The chain couples TRBV19 to TRBJ1-1; no definite D call. The germline CDR1 and CDR2 sequences are LNHDA and SQIVND (reference sequence). This CDR3 contains 15 residues. The V gene lost 9 bases and the J gene lost 1 base, with 18 bases spanning the gap. The CDR3 loop is CASSERGTQNTEAFF. The CDR3 DNA sequence: TGTGCCAGCTCTGAACGGGGTACTCAGAACACTGAAGCTTTCTTT.

The J gene is TRBJ1-5, the V gene TRBV5-4; a possible D gene is TRBD1 (5 bases). This CDR3 region has 13 residues. Germline V gene sequence: CDR1 SGHNT, CDR2 YYREEE (reference sequence). V was shortened by 4 bases and J by 9 bases, with 14 bases between the two germline ends. The CDR3 nucleotides read TGTGCCAGCAGCCTGGGACGAGGTTTGCCCCAGCATTTT. This sequence encodes CASSLGRGLPQHF.

The V call is TRBV7-2, the J call TRBJ1-1, with D tentatively TRBD1 (5 bases). CDR1 is SGHTA and CDR2 is FQGNSA in the germline V gene. The CDR3 covers 15 residues. Trimming took 2 bases from V and 3 from J, leaving 13 bases between them. In DNA, the CDR3 is TGTGCCAGCAGCTTATATGCAGGGCGGGACACTGAAGCTTTCTTT. Protein sequence: CASSLYAGRDTEAFF.

CDR3 coding DNA: TGTGCCAGCAGTTTATTGGGGGAGGAGGCTTTCTTT. Protein: CASSLLGEEAFF. J is TRBJ1-1 and V is TRBV27; a possible D gene is TRBD1 (5 bases). The CDR3 totals 12 residues. Deletions cut 1 base from V and 11 bases from J, with 11 bases between. CDR1 and CDR2 (germline): MNHEY, SMNVEV (reference sequence).

This sequence joins TRBV6-5 and TRBJ2-7; 7 bases agree with TRBD1. CDR1 MNHEY and CDR2 SVGAGI come from the germline V gene. V lost 6 bases, J lost 3 bases, and 11 bases stayed unmatched. CDR3 length: 15 residues. As DNA, the CDR3 is TGTGCCAGCAGCGCCGGGACAGTTCTTCACTACGAGCAGTACTTC. It translates to CASSAGTVLHYEQYF.

The rearrangement uses TRBV7-2 and TRBJ2-7; D gene uncertain. From germline, CDR1 is SGHTA and CDR2 FQGNSA. The V gene lost 1 base and the J gene lost 3 bases, with 10 bases spanning the gap. CDR3 size: 14 residues. CDR3 bases: TGTGCCAGCAGCTTAGATCACAGAAACTACGAGCAGTACTTC. This sequence encodes CASSLDHRNYEQYF.

The V call is TRBV19, the J call TRBJ2-3; possible D gene TRBD1, 5 bases. Germline values: CDR1 LNHDA, CDR2 SQIVND (reference sequence). The V end lost 6 bases, the J end lost 4 bases, and 11 bases lay between the germline ends. CDR3 size: 13 residues. The CDR3 DNA is TGTGCCAGTAGGGATCAGGGTGCAGATACGCAGTATTTT. Amino acid sequence: CASRDQGADTQYF.

V and J are TRBV6-5 and TRBJ1-2, with a possible D match to TRBD1 (5 bases). CDR3 length: 15 amino acids. Germline values: CDR1 MNHEY, CDR2 SVGAGI. V gave up 6 bases and J gave up 4 bases, with 18 bases separating them. CDR3 protein: CASSREDKYPYGYTF. The CDR3 DNA follows: TGTGCCAGCAGCCGGGAGGACAAGTATCCCTATGGCTACACCTTC.

The V call is TRBV9, the J call TRBJ2-2; the match to TRBD2 covers 8 bases. Trimming removed 0 bases from V and 5 bases from J; junction bases left unmatched: 3. The CDR3 has 15 amino acids. Germline values: CDR1 SGDLS, CDR2 YYNGEE. CDR3 amino acids: CASSVDSGTTGELFF. DNA for the CDR3: TGTGCCAGCAGCGTAGATAGCGGGACAACCGGGGAGCTGTTTTTT.

V and J are TRBV4-1 and TRBJ1-3, with D uncertain. Trimming shortened V by 1 base and J by 0 bases, and 16 bases separated the two germline ends. The CDR3 is 18 residues long. The germline V gene encodes CDR1 MGHRA and CDR2 YSYEKL. CDR3 sequence: CASSQGPAGSSSGNTIYF. The CDR3 DNA is TGCGCCAGCAGCCAAGGTCCGGCAGGCTCGTCCTCTGGAAACACCATATATTTT.

The genes are TRBV5-8 and TRBJ1-1, with D perhaps TRBD1 (6 bases). V was clipped by 7 bases and J by 1 base, with 14 bases between them. This CDR3 has 14 amino acids. In germline, CDR1 is SGHTS, CDR2 YDEGEE. The CDR3 DNA reads as TGTGCCAGCGGCAGACAGGACACGAACACTGAAGCTTTCTTT. It yields the protein CASGRQDTNTEAFF.

J is TRBJ2-5 and V is TRBV19; possibly TRBD2 for D (6 bases). Trimming took off 3 bases at V and 5 bases at J, with 16 bases between the two ends. Germline CDR1 is LNHDA and CDR2 is SQIVND (reference sequence). CDR3 length equals 15 residues. The CDR3 bases are TGTGCCAGTAGTATGGCGGGGCTCACCCTCGAGACCCAGTACTTC. Amino acid sequence: CASSMAGLTLETQYF.

V usage is TRBV29-1 and J usage is TRBJ2-2, with D possibly being TRBD2 (7 bases). The CDR3 length is 16 residues. Trimming cost V 6 bases and J 0 bases, with 17 bases left between them. Germline CDR1 SQVTM, CDR2 ANQGSEA. CDR3 loop: CSVAGVDRTNTGELFF. The CDR3 bases are TGCAGCGTCGCGGGGGTGGACAGAACGAACACCGGGGAGCTGTTTTTT.